Here is one TCR beta chain with its context. The sample originates from a study of blood T cell repertoires in COVID-19. Turning to the study itself: T cells, B-cell-depleted T cells, or PBMCs supplied cDNA or gDNA.

Some clones are missing from TCRdb's copy, which holds only in-frame ones; the method was immunoSEQ multiplex PCR. The data contain about 140,000 clones, approximately 84% of them seen just once; the ten biggest clones take up 1.5% to 2%. CDR1 is KGHDR, CDR2 SFDVKD, per germline. J was trimmed by 2 bases and V by 5 bases; bases with no gene match: 4. The CDR3 has 14 amino acids. The source material was PBMCs or T cells enriched from blood (not recorded which). The genes are TRBV24-1 and TRBJ1-2; 7 bases are a match to TRBD1. The receptor comes from a woman younger than 35 who had been exposed to COVID-19. Written as DNA, the CDR3 is TGTGCCACCAGTGCGGGACAGATCAACTATGGCTACACCTTC. Translated: CATSAGQINYGYTF.